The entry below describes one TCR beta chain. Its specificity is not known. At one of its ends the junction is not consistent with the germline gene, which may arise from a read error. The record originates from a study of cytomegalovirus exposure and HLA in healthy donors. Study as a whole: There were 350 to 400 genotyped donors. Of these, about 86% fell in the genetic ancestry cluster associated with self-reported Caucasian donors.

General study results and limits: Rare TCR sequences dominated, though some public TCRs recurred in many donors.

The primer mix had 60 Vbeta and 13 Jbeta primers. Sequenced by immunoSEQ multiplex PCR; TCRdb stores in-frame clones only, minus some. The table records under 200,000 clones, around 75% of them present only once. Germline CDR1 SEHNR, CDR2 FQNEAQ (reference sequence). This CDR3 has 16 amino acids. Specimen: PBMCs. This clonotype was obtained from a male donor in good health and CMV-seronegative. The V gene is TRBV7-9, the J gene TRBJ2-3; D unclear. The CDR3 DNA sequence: TGTTCCAGCAGCCCTAGAGCCCCTCTCGCCGCAGATACGCAGTATTTT. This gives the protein CSSSPRAPLAADTQYF.